The 30 T cell receptor beta chains below all came from one sample that was sequenced in a study of cytomegalovirus exposure and HLA in healthy donors. The primer mix had 60 Vbeta and 13 Jbeta primers. Produced via immunoSEQ multiplex PCR; TCRdb's table is partial and in-frame only. This table holds 84,000 or so clones, around four fifths found once. The sequenced material came from PBMCs. All receptors come from a male donor in good health and CMV-seronegative.

The chain links TRBV9 to TRBJ2-2, with D perhaps TRBD2 (6 bases). CDR3 length: 13 amino acids. The ends were cut back, 2 bases at V and 6 bases at J, with 8 bases in the middle. Germline V gives CDR1 SGDLS, CDR2 YYNGEE. The CDR3 DNA sequence: TGTGCCAGCAGCGTCAGGAGGGCCGGGGAGCTGTTTTTT. Translating it yields CASSVRRAGELFF.

The V and J genes are TRBV7-2 and TRBJ1-6; perhaps TRBD1 as D (5 bases). Germline values: CDR1 SGHTA, CDR2 FQGNSA. Trimming shortened V by 10 bases and J by 7 bases, and 23 bases separated the two germline ends. This CDR3 has 16 amino acids. CDR3 DNA: TGTGCCACCCAATCCCCCGGGACTCTAATCAATTCACCCCTCCACTTT. Encoded protein: CATQSPGTLINSPLHF.

The chain couples TRBV5-4 to TRBJ2-1; no firm D call. Germline V gene lookup returns CDR1 SGHNT and CDR2 YYREEE (reference sequence). This CDR3 contains 14 residues. V lost 0 bases and J lost 6, with 10 bases in between. CDR3 DNA sequence: TGTGCCAGCAGCTTGGGAGCAAGTATCAATGAGCAGTTCTTC. Its translation is CASSLGASINEQFF.

The rearrangement joins TRBV5-4 to TRBJ1-1; D perhaps matches TRBD1 (6 bases). V lost 0 bases and J 0 bases, leaving 9 bases between the germline ends. Germline V gene sequence: CDR1 SGHNT, CDR2 YYREEE (reference sequence). The CDR3 runs 15 residues. CDR3 nucleotide sequence: TGTGCCAGCAGCTTGGGGACAGCTTTGAACACTGAAGCTTTCTTT. Translating gives CASSLGTALNTEAFF.

This clone was counted a single time. The V gene is TRBV29-1, the J gene TRBJ2-4; 9 bases match TRBD1. This CDR3 contains 15 residues. Trimming cost V 5 bases and J 2 bases; bases outside gene matches: 7. The germline gives CDR1 SQVTM, CDR2 ANQGSEA. The CDR3 is CSVLTGGATKNIQYF. Here the CDR3 DNA reads TGCAGCGTTCTAACAGGGGGCGCAACCAAAAACATTCAGTACTTC.

The chain combines TRBV6-5 with TRBJ1-2, with a weak D call TRBD1 (6 bases). In germline, CDR1 is MNHEY, CDR2 SVGAGI. Trimming left V 7 bases short and J 8 bases short, with 17 bases between. The CDR3 has 13 residues. Written as DNA, the CDR3 is TGTGCCAGCAAGGGGGACCTTAATGGGGGCTACACCTTC. Its protein is CASKGDLNGGYTF.

The chain combines TRBV9 with TRBJ1-1; 10 positions agree with TRBD1. The V gene's germline CDR1 is SGDLS and CDR2 YYNGEE. The CDR3 is made up of 13 amino acids. Trimming took 4 bases from V and 11 from J; bases not matched to a gene: 8. The CDR3 loop is CASSPRTGGEAFF. The CDR3, as DNA: TGTGCCAGCAGCCCACGGACAGGGGGGGAGGCTTTCTTT.

As to this clone: The junction departs from the called germline gene at one end, perhaps through a read error. This chain connects TRBV19 to TRBJ2-1, with D possibly being TRBD2 (5 bases). CDR1 and CDR2 (germline): LNHDA, SQIVND (reference sequence). This CDR3 has 15 residues. The CDR3: CASSIETRAYNEQFF. The CDR3 nucleotides are TGTGCCAGTAGCATAGAAACTAGGGCCTACAATGAGCAGTTCTTC.

This chain joins TRBV5-6 and TRBJ1-1; unclear D gene. V gave up 4 bases and J gave up 3 bases, with 10 bases separating them. The CDR3 totals 13 residues. Germline V gene sequence: CDR1 SGHDT, CDR2 YYEEEE. The CDR3 bases are TGTGCCAGCAGCGGCGGAATCTACACTGAAGCTTTCTTT. Protein: CASSGGIYTEAFF.

This clone occurred a few times. This sequence joins TRBV9 and TRBJ2-5, with TRBD2 matching over 9 bases. The CDR3 sequence is 15 residues long. The germline V gene encodes CDR1 SGDLS and CDR2 YYNGEE. The V segment lost 2 bases and the J segment 4 bases; nucleotides outside the gene matches: 6. CDR3 amino acids: CASSVLAGVAETQYF. DNA of the CDR3: TGTGCCAGCAGCGTGTTAGCGGGAGTGGCAGAGACCCAGTACTTC.

The rearrangement joins TRBV6-1 to TRBJ1-2, with a possible D match to TRBD1 (5 bases). The germline V and J ends were trimmed by 4 bases and 8 bases, with 11 bases remaining between them. The CDR3 loop spans 12 amino acids. The germline V gene has CDR1 MNHNS and CDR2 SASEGT. In DNA form, the CDR3 reads TGTGCCAGCAGTGCCCCGGGGGTCGGCTACACCTTC. This translates into CASSAPGVGYTF.

This sequence joins TRBV6-5 and TRBJ2-7; a possible D gene is TRBD1 (6 bases). CDR3 length equals 13 residues. CDR1 is MNHEY and CDR2 is SVGAGI in the germline V gene. Trimming pared 5 bases from V and 2 bases from J, leaving 10 bases between. CDR3 in amino acids: CASSPGVPYEQYF. CDR3 nucleotide sequence: TGTGCCAGCAGTCCAGGGGTCCCCTACGAGCAGTACTTC.

This rearrangement joins TRBV4-3 to TRBJ1-2; no reliable D call. With 0 bases removed from V and 4 bases from J, the gap between germline ends came to 12 bases. Germline values: CDR1 LGHNA, CDR2 YSLEER. The CDR3 covers 15 residues. CDR3 residues: CASSQESLDFYGYTF. The CDR3 DNA is TGCGCCAGCAGCCAAGAATCCCTAGACTTCTATGGCTACACCTTC.

The chain combines TRBV28 with TRBJ2-7, with 8 bases matching TRBD1. The CDR3 consists of 12 residues. CDR1 MDHEN and CDR2 SYDVKM come from the germline V gene. Unmatched junction bases numbered 6, after V lost 2 bases and J lost 12 bases. CDR3 region: CASSLPQGAPYF. The CDR3 region has the DNA TGTGCCAGCAGTTTACCTCAGGGGGCTCCGTACTTC.

This clone showed up just once. This rearrangement joins TRBV12-5 to TRBJ2-2, with 9 bases matching TRBD2. CDR1 and CDR2 from the germline V gene are LGHNT and FRNRAP. The CDR3 loop spans 16 amino acids. Losses at the gene ends were 0 bases for V and 6 bases for J; bases not matched to a gene: 5. The CDR3 coding sequence is TGTGCTAGTGGTTTGGTGCGGGGGGGCCCGGCCGGGGAGCTGTTTTTT. Amino acids: CASGLVRGGPAGELFF.

The chain has TRBV11-3 and TRBJ2-2, with 8 bases fitting TRBD2. Germline V CDR1 and CDR2: SGHNT, YENEEA. Trimming cost V 4 bases and J 4 bases; bases outside gene matches: 8. The CDR3 is 16 amino acids. The CDR3 protein is CASSSTSGKATGELFF. The CDR3, as DNA: TGTGCCAGCAGCTCAACTAGCGGAAAAGCCACCGGGGAGCTGTTTTTT. Full variable domain (outside the CDR3, taken from reference TRBV11-3 and TRBJ2-2): EAGVVQSPRYKIIEKKQPVAFWCNPISGHNTLYWYLQNLGQGPELLIRYENEEAVDDSQLPKDRFSAERLKGVDSTLKIQPAELGDSAVYLCASSSTSGKATGELFFGEGSRLTVL.

The chain combines TRBV6-1 with TRBJ1-3; D may be TRBD1 (5 bases). Trimming stripped 2 bases from V and 0 bases from J, with 8 bases between. CDR1 and CDR2 (germline): MNHNS, SASEGT. The CDR3 sequence is 15 residues long. CDR3 protein: CASSERGYSGNTIYF. Written as DNA, the CDR3 is TGTGCCAGCAGTGAACGGGGGTACTCTGGAAACACCATATATTTT.

V gene TRBV9 combines with J gene TRBJ1-2; 7 positions match TRBD1. In germline, CDR1 is SGDLS, CDR2 YYNGEE. Trimming took 6 bases from V and 5 from J; bases not matched to a gene: 16. CDR3 length equals 16 residues. CDR3 nucleotides: TGTGCCAGCAAGCGAGGAGGGGACAGCGAGGGGTATGGCTACACCTTC. Translated: CASKRGGDSEGYGYTF.

This chain links TRBV10-3 with TRBJ2-1; a weak D match, TRBD1 (5 bases). Trimming stripped 4 bases from V and 5 bases from J, with 12 bases between. The CDR3 runs 14 residues. CDR1 ENHRY and CDR2 SYGVKD come from the germline V gene. The CDR3 loop is CAISVGQDNNEQFF. DNA of the CDR3: TGTGCCATCAGTGTCGGGCAGGACAACAATGAGCAGTTCTTC.

As for this clone: The sample contains more than one DNA sequence encoding this CDR3. The rearrangement joins TRBV25-1 to TRBJ2-3; TRBD1 is a possible D gene (6 bases). CDR1 is MGHDK, CDR2 SYGVNS, per germline. V lost 7 bases and J 2 bases, leaving 16 bases between the germline ends. This CDR3 has 15 amino acids. CDR3: CASTQRGIITDTQYF. The CDR3 region has the DNA TGTGCCAGCACCCAAAGGGGGATTATCACAGATACGCAGTATTTT. The variable domain in full, with the rest retrieved from reference TRBV25-1 and TRBJ2-3, is EADIYQTPRYLVIGTGKKITLECSQTMGHDKMYWYQQDPGMELHLIHYSYGVNSTEKGDLSSESTVSRIRTEHFPLTLESARPSHTSQYLCASTQRGIITDTQYFGPGTRLTVL.

V and J are TRBV30 and TRBJ2-5; D is possibly TRBD1 (5 bases). The CDR3 length is 13 residues. CDR1 is GTSNPN and CDR2 is SVGIG in the germline V gene (reference sequence). V lost 5 bases, J lost 4 bases, and 14 bases lay in between. The CDR3 loop reads CAWGLHQGETQYF. In DNA, the CDR3 is TGTGCCTGGGGTCTACATCAGGGAGAGACCCAGTACTTC.

V usage is TRBV5-1 and J usage is TRBJ2-1; 13 nucleotides agree with TRBD2. In germline, CDR1 is SGHRS, CDR2 YFSETQ. The CDR3 is made up of 15 amino acids. The ends lost 0 bases at V and 6 bases at J; junction bases unmatched: 0. In DNA, the CDR3 is TGCGCCAGCAGCTTGGGGACTAGCGGGAGCAATGAGCAGTTCTTC. It yields the protein CASSLGTSGSNEQFF.

This chain joins TRBV5-4 and TRBJ1-4, with TRBD1 identical over 7 bases. Germline V CDR1 and CDR2: SGHNT, YYREEE (reference sequence). The CDR3 is 16 residues long. The junction had 3 bases not matched to a gene; V was cut back by 0 bases and J by 1 base. The CDR3 DNA sequence: TGTGCCAGCAGCTTGGGGTCAGGGGGAACTAATGAAAAACTGTTTTTT. This sequence encodes CASSLGSGGTNEKLFF.

The chain joins TRBV27 to TRBJ1-2; 8 bases align to TRBD1. CDR1 is MNHEY, CDR2 SMNVEV, per germline (reference sequence). This CDR3 is 13 amino acids long. With 5 bases clipped from V and 5 bases from J, the junction kept 4 bases outside the gene matches. DNA of the CDR3: TGTGCCAGCAGTCGGACAGGGCCTTATGGCTACACCTTC. Translation: CASSRTGPYGYTF.

This clone was detected once. This chain uses TRBV2 with TRBJ1-2, with unresolved D. CDR1 and CDR2 from the germline V gene are SNHLY and FYNNEI. Deletions cut 6 bases from V and 8 bases from J, with 22 bases between. CDR3 length equals 15 residues. The CDR3 DNA reads as TGTGCCAGCAGAGGTGGAGGGTCAGGAGGAGGAGGCTACACCTTC. Its translation is CASRGGGSGGGGYTF.

The J gene is TRBJ2-1, the V gene TRBV9; 10 bases align to TRBD1. J lost 12 bases, V lost 0 bases, and 6 bases had no gene match. Germline V gene data show CDR1 as SGDLS and CDR2 as YYNGEE. The CDR3 extends over 14 amino acids. CDR3 sequence (DNA): TGTGCCAGCAGCGTAGCTCCCTGGACAGGGGGGCAGTTCTTC. This gives the protein CASSVAPWTGGQFF. The whole variable domain, remainder taken from reference TRBV9 and TRBJ2-1, is DSGVTQTPKHLITATGQRVTLRCSPRSGDLSVYWYQQSLDQGLQFLIQYYNGEERAKGNILERFSAQQFPDLHSELNLSSLELGDSALYFCASSVAPWTGGQFFGPGTRLTVL.

This clone was observed a handful of times. The genes are TRBV5-1 and TRBJ2-7; the D is unclear. CDR3 length equals 13 residues. V lost 0 bases and J 2 bases, leaving 6 bases between the germline ends. The germline V gene encodes CDR1 SGHRS and CDR2 YFSETQ. CDR3 sequence reads: CASSLGPPYEQYF. For the CDR3, the DNA is TGCGCCAGCAGCTTGGGGCCGCCCTACGAGCAGTACTTC.

V is TRBV4-3 and J is TRBJ2-5, with 10 bases fitting TRBD2. The end of the DNA aligns better with TRBJ2-7, so the J call may be wrong. Germline assignment: CDR1 LGHNA and CDR2 YSLEER. CDR3 size: 17 residues. Here the CDR3 reads CASSQSPLAGKSYEQYF. In DNA, the CDR3 is TGCGCCAGCAGCCAGAGCCCACTAGCGGGAAAATCCTACGAGCAGTACTTC.

This chain links TRBV9 with TRBJ1-6, with 7 bases fitting TRBD1. V lost 0 bases and J lost 7; bases outside the gene matches: 1. CDR3 length: 14 residues. CDR1 SGDLS and CDR2 YYNGEE come from the germline V gene. The CDR3 DNA follows: TGTGCCAGCAGCGTAGGGGACAGAAATTCACCCCTCCACTTT. Translation: CASSVGDRNSPLHF. Looking up the rest from reference TRBV9 and TRBJ1-6 gives the full variable domain: DSGVTQTPKHLITATGQRVTLRCSPRSGDLSVYWYQQSLDQGLQFLIQYYNGEERAKGNILERFSAQQFPDLHSELNLSSLELGDSALYFCASSVGDRNSPLHFGNGTRLTVT.

This sequence joins TRBV4-3 and TRBJ1-1; D is unclear. CDR3 length: 15 residues. In germline, CDR1 is LGHNA, CDR2 YSLEER. The ends were cut back, 0 bases at V and 0 bases at J, with 8 bases in the middle. The CDR3: CASSQDVGVNTEAFF. CDR3 sequence (DNA): TGCGCCAGCAGCCAAGATGTGGGAGTGAACACTGAAGCTTTCTTT.